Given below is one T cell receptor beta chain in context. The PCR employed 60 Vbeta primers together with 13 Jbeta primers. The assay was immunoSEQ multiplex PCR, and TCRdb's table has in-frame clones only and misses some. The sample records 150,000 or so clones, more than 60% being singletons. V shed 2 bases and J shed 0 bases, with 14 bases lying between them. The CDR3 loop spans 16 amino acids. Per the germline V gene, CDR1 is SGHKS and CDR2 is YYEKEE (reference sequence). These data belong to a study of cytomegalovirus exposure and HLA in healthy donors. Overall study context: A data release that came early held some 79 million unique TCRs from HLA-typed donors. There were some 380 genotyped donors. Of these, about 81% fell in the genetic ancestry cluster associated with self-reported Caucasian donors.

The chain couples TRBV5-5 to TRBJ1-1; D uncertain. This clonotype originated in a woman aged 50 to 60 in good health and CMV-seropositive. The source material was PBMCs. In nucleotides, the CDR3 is TGTGCCAGCAGCTTCGGACTGGGGAATGTGAACACTGAAGCTTTCTTT. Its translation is CASSFGLGNVNTEAFF.